A single T cell receptor (beta chain) is shown here with its context. The antigen is not known. Treatment described: roughly ten-day PBMC culture with coronavirus spike peptide pools or control peptides (ViraFEST assay). PBMCs were cultured at some 2.1 million per well with roughly 9.7 IU/ml IL-2 and roughly 10 ug/ml peptide pools. This entry belongs to a study of vaccination and CD4 T cells after COVID-19. Whole-study context: Samples taken post-COVID came a median around 96 days after diagnosis, ranging from 35 to 161.

General study results and limits: Median numbers of SARS-CoV-2-reactive clonotypes increased from about 20 to 38 (not a significant change).

Germline CDR1 and CDR2: GTSNPN and SVGIG (reference sequence). Trimming at V came to 3 bases and at J to 8 bases, leaving 6 bases not matched to a gene. This CDR3 is 13 amino acids long. The Oncomine TCR Beta short-read assay was what sequenced the DNA obtained from cultured CD4+ T cells. In this case, cultured CD4+ T cells provided the extracted genomic DNA. A single record per CDR3 protein comes from TCRdb applying MiXCR to the PCR reads. The sample has about 4,600 distinct CDR3 sequences, over 25% seen once. V is TRBV30 and J is TRBJ1-4; 7 bases are a match to TRBD1. Material: CD4+ T cells from blood, cultured in vitro. The origin of this receptor is a human donor who had recovered from COVID-19. The CDR3 protein is CAWRYRGREKLFF. The CDR3, as DNA: TGTGCCTGGAGATATAGGGGGCGGGAAAAACTGTTTTTT. The full variable domain, rest sourced from reference TRBV30 and TRBJ1-4, is SQTIHQWPATLVQPVGSPLSLECTVEGTSNPNLYWYRQAAGRGLQLLFYSVGIGQISSEVPQNLSASRPQDRQFILSSKKLLLSDSGFYLCAWRYRGREKLFFGSGTQLSVL.